The sample holds many counts of the clone carrying this T cell receptor (beta chain). The data derive from a study of T cells in Graves' hyperthyroidism and ophthalmopathy. Germline values: CDR1 KGHDR, CDR2 SFDVKD. Losses at the gene ends were 4 bases for V and 1 base for J; bases not matched to a gene: 7. The CDR3 extends over 17 amino acids. Amplified TCR beta CDR3 regions derived from RNA transcripts. First-round RT-PCR targeting the TCR CDR3 was performed with the HTBI primer set. TCRdb independently ran MiXCR on the multiplex PCR reads; one entry per CDR3 protein. The data contain roughly 290,000 distinct CDR3 sequences, roughly 13% of them seen just once; the ten biggest clones take up approximately 8.6%. Disease duration under 2 months; hyperthyroidism patients were aged 18 to 65.

Sequenced: blood. The source is a woman in her 30s with Graves' hyperthyroidism that later progressed to Graves' ophthalmopathy. The chain is built from TRBV24-1 and TRBJ2-3; 10 bases are shared with TRBD1. CDR3 region: CATSDPGQGGGTDTQYF. Written as DNA, the CDR3 is TGTGCCACCAGTGACCCTGGACAGGGGGGGGGCACAGATACGCAGTATTTT.